This T cell receptor (beta chain) comes out of a study of blood T cell repertoires in COVID-19 (TCRdb year 2020). Concerning the study at large: Samples covering the acute and convalescent phases of COVID-19 were provided by collaborators in the United States, Italy and Spain. The prospective study material was composed of cDNA or gDNA derived from T cells, B-cell-depleted T cells, or PBMCs. Subjects who had been exposed to COVID-19, were actively infected with it, or had recovered from it provided the deeply sampled blood TCRbeta repertoires that made up the dataset. The repertoires were made available in a free public database intended to serve as a resource for research on the immune response to SARS-CoV-2. Samples were obtained from the ongoing ImmuneRACE study (first 160 participants) and from about 1,300 subjects provided by 6 global collaborators. Sample metadata almost always included a de-identified subject ID, COVID-19 status, age in years and sex. Where HLA class I and class II types were available, the types were taken from metadata supplied by the sample provider, not from assay-based typing.

Turning to this clone: The antigen it recognizes is unknown. No per-base quality is available; no much larger clone lies one base away.

Between the V and J ends, shortened by 3 bases and 3 bases respectively, the junction contains 18 bases. The germline V gene (reference sequence) specifies LNHDA as CDR1 and SQIVND as CDR2. The CDR3, cysteine through phenylalanine, is 16 amino acids long. Only the CDR3 DNA is retained, 48 bases long and in frame from the first base. Study-wide conclusions, independent of this receptor: The amount of clinical and demographic metadata varied by source and participant and was provided uncurated.

Collaborating institutions collected whole blood in K2EDTA tubes following their own protocols. For TCRbeta analysis, collaborator samples were shipped as frozen whole blood, as isolated PBMCs, or as DNA extracted from either sample type. The immunoSEQ Assay, a bias-controlled multiplex PCR, was used to amplify TCRbeta CDR3 regions from genomic DNA. For the original study's pipeline: The number of nucleated cells in each sample was estimated by amplification of reference gene primers within the assay. Sequence reads were collapsed and filtered to measure the absolute abundance of every unique TCRbeta CDR3 rearrangement. For each sample, productive Simpson clonality was calculated as the square root of Simpson's diversity index over productive rearrangements. Imported from immuneACCESS, the table was reduced by TCRdb to in-frame sequences with V and J called. These copies leave out some clones; in studies compared against another copy, an unresolved V gene accounts for under half, and the cause of the remainder is not known. The V and J calls and clone size were taken over from that table, and D and trimming were inferred from the DNA. Present in this sample are 150,000 to 200,000 clones, more than 80% of which were seen just once. Approximately 11% of the sample is held by the ten biggest clonotypes.

The chain uses TRBV19 and TRBJ2-7; TRBD1 is a possible D gene, resting on 6 matching bases. Sequenced sample: peripheral blood. The TCR comes from a human donor in a cohort sampled during active COVID-19. The CDR3 corresponds to CASSITDRRYDYEQYF. The bases read TGTGCCAGTAGTATCACAGACAGGAGATACGACTACGAGCAGTACTTC.